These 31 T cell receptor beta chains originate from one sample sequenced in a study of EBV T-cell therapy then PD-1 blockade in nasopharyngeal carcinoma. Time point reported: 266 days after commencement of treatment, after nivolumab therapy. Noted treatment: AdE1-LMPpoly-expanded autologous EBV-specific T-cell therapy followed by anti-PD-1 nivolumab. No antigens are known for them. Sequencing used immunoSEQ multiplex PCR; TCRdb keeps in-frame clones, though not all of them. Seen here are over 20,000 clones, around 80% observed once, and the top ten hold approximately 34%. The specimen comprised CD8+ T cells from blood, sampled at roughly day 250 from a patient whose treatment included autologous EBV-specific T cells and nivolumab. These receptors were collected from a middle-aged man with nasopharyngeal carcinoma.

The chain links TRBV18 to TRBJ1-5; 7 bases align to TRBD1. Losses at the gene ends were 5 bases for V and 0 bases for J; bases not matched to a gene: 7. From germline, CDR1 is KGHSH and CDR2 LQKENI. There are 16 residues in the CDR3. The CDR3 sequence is CASSDQGEGSNQPQHF. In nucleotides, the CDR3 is TGTGCCAGCTCAGACCAGGGGGAAGGTAGCAATCAGCCCCAGCATTTT.

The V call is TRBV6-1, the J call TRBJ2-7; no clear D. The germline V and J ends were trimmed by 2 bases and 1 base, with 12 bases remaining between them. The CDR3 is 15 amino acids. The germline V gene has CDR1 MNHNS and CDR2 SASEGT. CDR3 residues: CASSESGSPSYEQYF. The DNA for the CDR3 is TGTGCCAGCAGTGAATCAGGTAGCCCTTCCTACGAGCAGTACTTC.

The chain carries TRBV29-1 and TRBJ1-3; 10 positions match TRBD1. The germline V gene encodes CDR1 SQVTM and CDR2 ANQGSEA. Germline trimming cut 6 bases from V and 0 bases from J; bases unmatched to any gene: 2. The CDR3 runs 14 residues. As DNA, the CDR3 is TGCAGCGTCTGGGACAGGGGCTCTGGAAACACCATATATTTT. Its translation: CSVWDRGSGNTIYF.

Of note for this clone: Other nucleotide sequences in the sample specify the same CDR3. The CDR3 spells CASSLGYGYTF. The CDR3 DNA sequence: TGTGCCAGCAGTTTAGGGTATGGCTACACCTTC. The J gene is TRBJ1-2, the V gene TRBV12-3 or TRBV12-4; no clear D gene. V dropped 1 base and J dropped 5 bases, with 2 bases sitting between them. The CDR3 covers 11 residues.

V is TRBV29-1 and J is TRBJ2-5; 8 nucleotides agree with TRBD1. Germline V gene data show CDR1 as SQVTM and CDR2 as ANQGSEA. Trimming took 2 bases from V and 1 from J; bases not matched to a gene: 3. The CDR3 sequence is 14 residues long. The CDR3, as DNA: TGCAGCGTTGAACCCGGGACAGGCCAAGAGACCCAGTACTTC. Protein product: CSVEPGTGQETQYF.

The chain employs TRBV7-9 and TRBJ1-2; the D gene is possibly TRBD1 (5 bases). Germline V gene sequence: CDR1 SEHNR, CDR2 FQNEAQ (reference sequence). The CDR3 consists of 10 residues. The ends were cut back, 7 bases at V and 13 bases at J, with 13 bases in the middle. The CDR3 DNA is TGTGCCAGCACCAAAGGGGTTGCCACCTTC. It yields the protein CASTKGVATF.

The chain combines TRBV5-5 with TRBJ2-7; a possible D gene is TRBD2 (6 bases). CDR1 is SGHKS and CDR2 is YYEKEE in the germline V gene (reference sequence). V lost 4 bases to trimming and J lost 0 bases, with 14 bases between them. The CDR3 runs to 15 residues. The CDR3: CASSLRDWVSYEQYF. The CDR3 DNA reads TGTGCCAGCAGCCTCCGGGACTGGGTCTCCTACGAGCAGTACTTC.

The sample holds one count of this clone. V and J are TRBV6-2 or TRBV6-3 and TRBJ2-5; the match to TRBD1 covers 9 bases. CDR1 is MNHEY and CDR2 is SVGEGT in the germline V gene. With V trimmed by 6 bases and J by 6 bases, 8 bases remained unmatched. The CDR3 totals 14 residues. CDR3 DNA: TGTGCCAGCAGCTCCATACAGGGGGCGAAGACCCAGTACTTC. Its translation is CASSSIQGAKTQYF.

The CDR3 bases are TGTGCCAGCAGCGGCCTCCCGGGACAGGGGGCCGCGTGGGGGGCCAACGTCCTGACTTTC. Its protein product is CASSGLPGQGAAWGANVLTF. The J gene is TRBJ2-6, the V gene TRBV9; 12 bases align to TRBD1. The CDR3 spans 20 residues. Trimming cost V 3 bases and J 4 bases; bases outside gene matches: 14. Germline lookup yields CDR1 SGDLS and CDR2 YYNGEE.

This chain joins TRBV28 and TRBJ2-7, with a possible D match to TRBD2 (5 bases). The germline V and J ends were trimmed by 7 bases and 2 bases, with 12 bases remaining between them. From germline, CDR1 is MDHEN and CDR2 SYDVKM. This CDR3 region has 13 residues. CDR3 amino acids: CASTGSGAYEQYF. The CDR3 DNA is TGTGCCAGCACGGGGAGCGGCGCCTACGAGCAGTACTTC.

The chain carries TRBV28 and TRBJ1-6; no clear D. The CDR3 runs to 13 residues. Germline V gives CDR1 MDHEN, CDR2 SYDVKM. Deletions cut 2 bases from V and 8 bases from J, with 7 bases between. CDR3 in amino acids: CASSLGPYSPLHF. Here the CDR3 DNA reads TGTGCCAGCAGTTTAGGACCGTATTCACCCCTCCACTTT.

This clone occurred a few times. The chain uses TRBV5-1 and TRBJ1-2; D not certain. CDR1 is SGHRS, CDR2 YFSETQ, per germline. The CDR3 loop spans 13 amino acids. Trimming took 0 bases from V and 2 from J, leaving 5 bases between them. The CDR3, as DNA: TGCGCCAGCAGCTTGGAGCCGAACTATGGCTACACCTTC. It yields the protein CASSLEPNYGYTF. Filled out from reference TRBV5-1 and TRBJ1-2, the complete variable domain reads KAGVTQTPRYLIKTRGQQVTLSCSPISGHRSVSWYQQTPGQGLQFLFEYFSETQRNKGNFPGRFSGRQFSNSRSEMNVSTLELGDSALYLCASSLEPNYGYTFGSGTRLTVV.

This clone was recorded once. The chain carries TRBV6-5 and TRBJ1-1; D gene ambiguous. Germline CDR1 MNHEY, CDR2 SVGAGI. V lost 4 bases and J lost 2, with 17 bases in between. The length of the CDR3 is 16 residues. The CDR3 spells CASSFTGIGLNTEAFF. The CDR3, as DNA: TGTGCCAGCAGTTTTACGGGAATAGGTCTAAACACTGAAGCTTTCTTT.

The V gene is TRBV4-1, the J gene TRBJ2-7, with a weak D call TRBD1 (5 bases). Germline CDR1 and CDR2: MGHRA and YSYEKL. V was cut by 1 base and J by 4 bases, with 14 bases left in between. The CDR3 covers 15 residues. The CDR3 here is CASSQVSRERYEQYF. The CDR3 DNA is TGCGCCAGCAGCCAAGTCAGCAGGGAACGGTACGAGCAGTACTTC.

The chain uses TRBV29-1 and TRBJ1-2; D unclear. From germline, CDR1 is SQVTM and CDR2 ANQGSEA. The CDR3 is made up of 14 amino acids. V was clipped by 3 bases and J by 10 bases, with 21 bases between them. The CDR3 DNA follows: TGCAGCGTTGACGCTGGACTAGTTTTCGGTTACTACACCTTC. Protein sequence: CSVDAGLVFGYYTF.

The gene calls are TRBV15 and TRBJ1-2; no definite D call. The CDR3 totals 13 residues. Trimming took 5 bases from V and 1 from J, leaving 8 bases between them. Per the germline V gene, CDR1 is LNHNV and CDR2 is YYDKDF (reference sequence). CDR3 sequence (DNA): TGTGCCACCAGCGCAGAAAATAACTATGGCTACACCTTC. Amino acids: CATSAENNYGYTF.

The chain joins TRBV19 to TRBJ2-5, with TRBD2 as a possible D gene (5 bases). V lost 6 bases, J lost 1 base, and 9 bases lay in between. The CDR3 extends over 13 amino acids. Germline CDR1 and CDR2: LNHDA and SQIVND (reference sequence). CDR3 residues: CASRERLQETQYF. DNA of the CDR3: TGTGCCAGTAGGGAGCGGCTCCAAGAGACCCAGTACTTC.

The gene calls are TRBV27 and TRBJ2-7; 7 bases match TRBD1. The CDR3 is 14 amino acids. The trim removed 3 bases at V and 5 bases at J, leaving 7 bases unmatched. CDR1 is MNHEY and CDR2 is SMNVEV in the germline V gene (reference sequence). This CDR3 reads CASSLVTGANEQYF. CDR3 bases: TGTGCCAGCAGTTTGGTCACAGGGGCCAACGAGCAGTACTTC.

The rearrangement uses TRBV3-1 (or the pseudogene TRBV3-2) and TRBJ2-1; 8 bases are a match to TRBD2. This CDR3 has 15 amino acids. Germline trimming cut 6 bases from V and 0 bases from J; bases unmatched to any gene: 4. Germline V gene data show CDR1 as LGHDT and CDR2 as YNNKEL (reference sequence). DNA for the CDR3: TGTGCCAGCAGAAAGCGGGGGAGCTCCTACAATGAGCAGTTCTTC. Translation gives CASRKRGSSYNEQFF.

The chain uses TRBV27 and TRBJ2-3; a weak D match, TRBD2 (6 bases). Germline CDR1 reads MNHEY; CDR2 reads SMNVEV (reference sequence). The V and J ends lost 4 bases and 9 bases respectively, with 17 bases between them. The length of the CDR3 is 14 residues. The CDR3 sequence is CASSWIGGEITQYF. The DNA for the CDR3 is TGTGCCAGCAGTTGGATTGGCGGGGAGATCACGCAGTATTTT.

CDR3 region: CASTPRAGKDEQYF. The DNA of the CDR3 is TGTGCCAGCACCCCCAGGGCGGGGAAGGACGAGCAGTACTTC. V is TRBV6-5 and J is TRBJ2-7; D is perhaps TRBD2 (6 bases). Trimming removed 7 bases at V and 5 bases at J, with 18 bases between. CDR1 and CDR2 from the germline V gene are MNHEY and SVGAGI. The CDR3 is 14 residues long.

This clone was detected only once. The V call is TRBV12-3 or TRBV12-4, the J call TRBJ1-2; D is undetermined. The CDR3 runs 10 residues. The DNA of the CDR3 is TGTGGAGTCGGGTACTATGGCTACACCTTC. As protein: CGVGYYGYTF.

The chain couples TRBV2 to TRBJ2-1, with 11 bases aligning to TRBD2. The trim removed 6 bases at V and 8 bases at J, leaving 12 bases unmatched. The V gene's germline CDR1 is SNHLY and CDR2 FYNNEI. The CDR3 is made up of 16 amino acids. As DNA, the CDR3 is TGTGCCAGCAGAGGGGAGACTAGCGGGGTGGCGTATGAGCAGTTCTTC. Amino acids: CASRGETSGVAYEQFF.

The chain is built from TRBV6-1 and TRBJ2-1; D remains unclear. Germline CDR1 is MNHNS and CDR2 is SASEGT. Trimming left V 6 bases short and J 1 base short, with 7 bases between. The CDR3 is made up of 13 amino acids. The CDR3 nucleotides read TGTGCCAGCAGCTCGAATTCCTACAATGAGCAGTTCTTC. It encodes CASSSNSYNEQFF.

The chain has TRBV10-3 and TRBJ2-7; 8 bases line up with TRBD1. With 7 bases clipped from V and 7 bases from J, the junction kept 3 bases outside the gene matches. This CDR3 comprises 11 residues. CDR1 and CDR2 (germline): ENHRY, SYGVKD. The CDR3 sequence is CAITQGAEQYF. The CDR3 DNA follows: TGTGCCATCACCCAGGGGGCGGAGCAGTACTTC.

The CDR3 DNA reads as TGTGCCAGCAGTCCAGGACTAGCGGGGGGTACGAGCTCCTACAATGAGCAGTTCTTC. Translation: CASSPGLAGGTSSYNEQFF. The J gene is TRBJ2-1, the V gene TRBV6-6, with 14 bases lining up with TRBD2. The CDR3 is 19 amino acids. Germline loops: CDR1 MNHNY, CDR2 SVGAGI (reference sequence). V trimming: 5 bases; J trimming: 0 bases; junction bases outside the gene matches: 9.

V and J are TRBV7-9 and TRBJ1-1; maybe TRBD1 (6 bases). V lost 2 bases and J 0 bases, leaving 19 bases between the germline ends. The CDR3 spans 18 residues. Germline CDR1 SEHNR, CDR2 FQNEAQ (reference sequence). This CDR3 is CASSLSPGAEKMNTEAFF. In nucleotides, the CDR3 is TGTGCCAGCAGCTTATCCCCGGGGGCGGAGAAGATGAACACTGAAGCTTTCTTT.

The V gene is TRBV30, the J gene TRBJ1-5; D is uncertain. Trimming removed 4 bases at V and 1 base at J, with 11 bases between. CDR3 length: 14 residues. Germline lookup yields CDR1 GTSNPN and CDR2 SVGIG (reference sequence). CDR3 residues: CAWTAGESNQPQHF. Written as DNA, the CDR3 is TGTGCCTGGACTGCGGGAGAGAGCAATCAGCCCCAGCATTTT.

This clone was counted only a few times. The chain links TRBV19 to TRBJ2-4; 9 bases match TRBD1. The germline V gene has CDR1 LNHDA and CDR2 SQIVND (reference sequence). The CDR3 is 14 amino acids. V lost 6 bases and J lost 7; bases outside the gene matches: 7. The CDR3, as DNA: TGTGCCAGTAGCTACCTGACAGGGGGGAACATTCAGTACTTC. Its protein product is CASSYLTGGNIQYF. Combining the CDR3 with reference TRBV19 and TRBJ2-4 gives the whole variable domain DGGITQSPKYLFRKEGQNVTLSCEQNLNHDAMYWYRQDPGQGLRLIYYSQIVNDFQKGDIAEGYSVSREKKESFPLTVTSAQKNPTAFYLCASSYLTGGNIQYFGAGTRLSVL.

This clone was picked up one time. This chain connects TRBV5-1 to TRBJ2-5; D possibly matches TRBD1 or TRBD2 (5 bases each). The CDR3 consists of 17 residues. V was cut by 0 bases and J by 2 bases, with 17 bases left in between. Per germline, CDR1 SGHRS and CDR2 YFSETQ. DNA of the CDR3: TGCGCCAGCAGCTTGGGGTCGGGGCGGCCCCATCAAGAGACCCAGTACTTC. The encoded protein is CASSLGSGRPHQETQYF.

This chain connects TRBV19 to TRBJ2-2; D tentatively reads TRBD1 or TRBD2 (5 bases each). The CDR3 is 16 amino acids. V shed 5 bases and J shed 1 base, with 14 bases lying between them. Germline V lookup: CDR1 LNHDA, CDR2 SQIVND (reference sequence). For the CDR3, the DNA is TGTGCCAGTAGTGAGACTTGGGGGAGGAACACCGGGGAGCTGTTTTTT. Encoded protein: CASSETWGRNTGELFF.